This T cell receptor (beta chain) was identified in a study of blood T cell repertoires in COVID-19. Assignments of participants to cohorts depended upon their own reported clinical history. CDR3 length equals 13 residues. V gave up 0 bases and J gave up 4 bases; unmatched junction bases: 2. Germline loops: CDR1 GTSNPN, CDR2 SVGIG (reference sequence). In the source study's methods: From reference gene primer amplification, estimates of nucleated cell counts were derived. Method: immunoSEQ multiplex PCR; TCRdb's copy keeps in-frame clones and lacks some. D and trimming were read from the DNA, whereas the V and J calls and clone size are those reported in that table. The sample has some 460,000 clones; about 85% are singletons.

The specimen was PBMCs or T cells enriched from blood (not recorded which). The chain is built from TRBV30 and TRBJ1-2; TRBD1 matches at 7 bases. The source of this sequence is a young woman with acute COVID-19. For the CDR3, the DNA is TGTGCCTGGAGTGTACAGGGGTCCTATGGCTACACCTTC. It translates to CAWSVQGSYGYTF.